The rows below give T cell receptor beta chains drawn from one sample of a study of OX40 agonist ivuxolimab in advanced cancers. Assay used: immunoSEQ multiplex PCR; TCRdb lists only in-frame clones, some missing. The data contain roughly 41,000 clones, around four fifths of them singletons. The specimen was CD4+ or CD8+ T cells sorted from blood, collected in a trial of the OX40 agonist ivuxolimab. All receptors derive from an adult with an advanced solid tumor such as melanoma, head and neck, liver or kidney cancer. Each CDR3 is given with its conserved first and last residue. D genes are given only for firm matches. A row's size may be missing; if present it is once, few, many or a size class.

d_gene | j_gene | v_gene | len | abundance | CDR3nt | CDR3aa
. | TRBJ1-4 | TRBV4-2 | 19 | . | TGTGCCAGCAGCCCAGAGGGGTCAGCGTTGTGGATCTCCAGTGAAAAACTGTTTTTT | CASSPEGSALWISSEKLFF
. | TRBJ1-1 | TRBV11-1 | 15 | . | TGTGCCAGCAGCTTAGACAGCATGACCAACACTGAAGCTTTCTTT | CASSLDSMTNTEAFF
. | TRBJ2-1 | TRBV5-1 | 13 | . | TGCGCCAGCTCTGCGGGATACTACAATGAGCAGTTCTTC | CASSAGYYNEQFF
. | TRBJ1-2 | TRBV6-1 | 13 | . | TGTGCCAGCAGCCCTGACGGCCAATATGGCTACACCTTC | CASSPDGQYGYTF
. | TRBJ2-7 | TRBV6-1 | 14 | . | TGTGCCAGCAGTGAAGGAGGATTTGGGGACGAGCAGTACTTC | CASSEGGFGDEQYF
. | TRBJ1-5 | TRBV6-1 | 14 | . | TGTGCCAGCAGTGAACGAAGGAGGAATCAGCCCCAGCATTTT | CASSERRRNQPQHF
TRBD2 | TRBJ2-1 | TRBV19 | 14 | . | TGTGCCAGTAGTATGCGGGGGGCCTACAATGAGCAGTTCTTC | CASSMRGAYNEQFF
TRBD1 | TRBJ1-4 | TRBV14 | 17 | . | TGTGCCAGCAGCCAAGTGACAGGGGGATTAACTAATGAAAAACTGTTTTTT | CASSQVTGGLTNEKLFF
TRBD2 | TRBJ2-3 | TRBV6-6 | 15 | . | TGTGCCAGCAGCCAGGGACTAGCGGGGCCAGATACGCAGTATTTT | CASSQGLAGPDTQYF
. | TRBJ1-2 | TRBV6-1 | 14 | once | TGTGCCAGCAGTGTTGAGGGGATTGACTATGGCTACACCTTC | CASSVEGIDYGYTF
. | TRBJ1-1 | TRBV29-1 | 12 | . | TGCAGCGTCGGAAAGGGTCGGACTGAAGCTTTCTTT | CSVGKGRTEAFF
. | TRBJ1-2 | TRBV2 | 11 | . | TGTGCCAGCGGGGTTAACTATGGCTACACCTTC | CASGVNYGYTF
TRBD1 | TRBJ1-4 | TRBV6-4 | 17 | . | TGTGCCAGCAGAAACAGGGGGCGGGCGGTAAATGATGAAAAACTGTTTTTT | CASRNRGRAVNDEKLFF
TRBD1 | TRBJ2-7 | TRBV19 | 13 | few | TGTGCCAGCAATCCGGGACAGTCCTACGAGCAGTACTTC | CASNPGQSYEQYF
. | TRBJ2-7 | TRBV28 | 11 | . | TGTGCCAGCAGTTTCTATTACGAGCAGTACTTC | CASSFYYEQYF
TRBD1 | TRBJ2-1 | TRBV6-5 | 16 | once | TGTGCCAGCAGTTCGGTGTGGGACAGCGCCTACAATGAGCAGTTCTTC | CASSSVWDSAYNEQFF
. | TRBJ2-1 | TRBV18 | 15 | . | TGTGCCAGCTCACCACCGTCCAGCTCCTACAATGAGCAGTTCTTC | CASSPPSSSYNEQFF
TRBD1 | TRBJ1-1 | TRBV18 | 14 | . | TGTGCCAGCTCACCAAACAGGGGTGACACTGAAGCTTTCTTT | CASSPNRGDTEAFF
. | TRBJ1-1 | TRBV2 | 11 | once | TGTGCCAGCAGAGTCGTAGGGCCAGCTTTCTTT | CASRVVGPAFF
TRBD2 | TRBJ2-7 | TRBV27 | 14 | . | TGTGCCAGCAGTTCAACTAGCGGGAGTTACGAGCAGTACTTC | CASSSTSGSYEQYF
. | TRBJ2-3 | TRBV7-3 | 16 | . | TGTGCCAGCAGCTTAGTATCTAGGATGGGCACAGATACGCAGTATTTT | CASSLVSRMGTDTQYF
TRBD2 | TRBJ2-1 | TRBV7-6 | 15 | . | TGTGCCAGCAGGCCCACTAGCGACCCTACAAATGAGCAGTTCTTC | CASRPTSDPTNEQFF
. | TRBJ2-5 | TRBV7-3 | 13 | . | TGTGCCAGCAGCACAACTAGGTCAGAGACCCAGTACTTC | CASSTTRSETQYF
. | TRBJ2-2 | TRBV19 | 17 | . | TGTGCCAGTAGTATAGATGGAGTGTGGGGCTACACCGGGGAGCTGTTTTTT | CASSIDGVWGYTGELFF
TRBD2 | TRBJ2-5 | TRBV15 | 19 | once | TGTGCCACCAGCAGACGATCCGGGACTAGCGGGGGGGCCGGAGAGACCCAGTACTTC | CATSRRSGTSGGAGETQYF
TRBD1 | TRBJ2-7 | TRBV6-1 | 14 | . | TGTGCCAGCAGTTTTGGGACAGGGGGAAACGAGCAGTACTTC | CASSFGTGGNEQYF
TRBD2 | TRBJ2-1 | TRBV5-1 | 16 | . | TGCGCCAGCAGCTTGAGGGCGATAGCGGGGGAAAATGAGCAGTTCTTC | CASSLRAIAGENEQFF
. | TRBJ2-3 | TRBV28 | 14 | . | TGTGCCAGCAGTTTTGGTGGTAGCACAGATACGCAGTATTTT | CASSFGGSTDTQYF
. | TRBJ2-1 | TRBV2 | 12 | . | TGTGCCAGCAGTGAACACTACAATGAGCAGTTCTTC | CASSEHYNEQFF
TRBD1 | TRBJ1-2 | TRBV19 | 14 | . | TGTGCCAGTGAACCCCCCACAGGGGACTATGGCTACACCTTC | CASEPPTGDYGYTF
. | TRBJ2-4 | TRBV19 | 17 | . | TGTGCCAGTAGTATTGAAGGCGGGGCGGTAGCCAAAAACATTCAGTACTTC | CASSIEGGAVAKNIQYF
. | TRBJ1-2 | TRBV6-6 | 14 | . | TGTGCCAGCAGAACAGACCCAAGCGGCTATGGCTACACCTTC | CASRTDPSGYGYTF
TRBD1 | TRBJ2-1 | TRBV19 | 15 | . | TGTGCCAGTAGTATGTTGGGACAGGGGAGGGATGAGCAGTTCTTC | CASSMLGQGRDEQFF